The sequence of this T cell receptor (beta chain) was determined in a study of blood T cells in healthy people across ages. Note on this clonotype: The antigen remains undetermined.

The study, taken as a whole, reports: Roughly linearly, TCR beta diversity per million T cells fell as age increased.

Alongside a J-beta primer mix, a sample-barcoded 5' primer served in a second PCR lasting roughly 7 to 11 cycles. TCRdb redid the calling of the 5' RACE reads with MiXCR, one entry per CDR3 protein. The table records hundreds of thousands of distinct CDR3 sequences, roughly 20% of them present only once. Germline-derived CDR1 and CDR2 are MGHDK and SYGVNS. V was pared by 5 bases and J by 5 bases, with 7 bases of the junction left unmatched. The CDR3 runs 15 residues. The V and J genes are TRBV25-1 and TRBJ2-7, with TRBD1 identical over 12 bases. The TCR comes from a man between 65 and 79 years old in good health. Sequenced input: blood. CDR3 sequence: CASSSWDRGPHEQYF. The CDR3 coding sequence is TGTGCCAGCAGTTCCTGGGACAGGGGGCCCCACGAGCAGTACTTC.